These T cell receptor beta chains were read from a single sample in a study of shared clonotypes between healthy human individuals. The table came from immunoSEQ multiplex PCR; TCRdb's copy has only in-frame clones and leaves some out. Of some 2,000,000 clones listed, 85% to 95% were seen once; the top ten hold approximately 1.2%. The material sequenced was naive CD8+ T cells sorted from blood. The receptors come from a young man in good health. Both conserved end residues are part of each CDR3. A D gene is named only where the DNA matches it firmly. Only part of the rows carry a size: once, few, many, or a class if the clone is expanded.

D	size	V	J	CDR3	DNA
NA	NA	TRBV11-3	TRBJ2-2	CASSARDWTGELFF	TGTGCCAGCAGCGCAAGGGACTGGACCGGGGAGCTGTTTTTT
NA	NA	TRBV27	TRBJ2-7	CASSYGANYEQYF	TGTGCCAGCAGTTATGGAGCAAACTACGAGCAGTACTTC
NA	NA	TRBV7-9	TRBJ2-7	CASSLALPAEQYF	TGTGCCAGCAGCTTAGCGCTACCTGCCGAGCAGTACTTC
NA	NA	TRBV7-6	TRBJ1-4	CASSLSTSRGEKLFF	TGTGCCAGCAGCCTCTCCACTAGTCGGGGGGAAAAACTGTTTTTT
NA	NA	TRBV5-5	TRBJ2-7	CASSLEIGAPAYEQYF	TGTGCCAGCAGCTTGGAGATAGGGGCCCCCGCCTACGAGCAGTACTTC
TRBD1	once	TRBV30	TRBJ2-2	CAWEAGGNTGELFF	TGTGCCTGGGAGGCAGGGGGTAACACCGGGGAGCTGTTTTTT
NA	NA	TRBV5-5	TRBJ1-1	CASSLAWEGMNTEAFF	TGTGCCAGCAGCTTGGCCTGGGAGGGAATGAACACTGAAGCTTTCTTT
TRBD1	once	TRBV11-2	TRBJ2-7	CASSSGQGADEQYF	TGTGCCAGCAGCTCCGGACAGGGGGCGGACGAGCAGTACTTC
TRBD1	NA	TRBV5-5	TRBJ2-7	CASSLVWTGEYEQYF	TGTGCCAGCAGCTTGGTTTGGACAGGGGAGTACGAGCAGTACTTC
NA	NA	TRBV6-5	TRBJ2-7	CASSYGGARVYEQYF	TGTGCCAGCAGTTACGGGGGGGCAAGGGTTTACGAGCAGTACTTC
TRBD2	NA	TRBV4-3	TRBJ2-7	CASSQGTSGRNEQYF	TGCGCCAGCAGCCAGGGGACTAGCGGGAGGAACGAGCAGTACTTC
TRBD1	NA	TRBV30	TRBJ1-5	CAWEDRGYSNQPQHF	TGTGCCTGGGAGGACAGGGGCTATAGCAATCAGCCCCAGCATTTT
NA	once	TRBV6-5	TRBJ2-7	CASEGSSVEQYF	TGTGCCAGCGAAGGTAGTTCGGTCGAGCAGTACTTC
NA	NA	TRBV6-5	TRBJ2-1	CASSSTGRSYNEQFF	TGTGCCAGCAGTTCAACAGGGCGGTCCTACAATGAGCAGTTCTTC
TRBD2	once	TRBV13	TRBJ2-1	CASEQREGYEQFF	TGTGCCAGCGAGCAGCGGGAGGGCTATGAGCAGTTCTTC
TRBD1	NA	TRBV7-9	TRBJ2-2	CASSPLQGYTGELFF	TGTGCCAGCAGCCCCTTACAGGGGTATACCGGGGAGCTGTTTTTT
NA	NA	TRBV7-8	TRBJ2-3	CASSLMAGTDTQYF	TGTGCCAGCAGCTTAATGGCGGGGACAGATACGCAGTATTTT
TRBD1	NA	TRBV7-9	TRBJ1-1	CASSLTGGAVGAFF	TGTGCCAGCAGCTTGACAGGGGGCGCCGTCGGGGCTTTCTTT
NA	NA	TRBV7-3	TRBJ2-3	CASSHDNTDTQYF	TGTGCCAGCAGCCACGACAACACAGATACGCAGTATTTT
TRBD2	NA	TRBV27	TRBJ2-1	CASSLAGGIYNEQFF	TGTGCCAGCAGTTTAGCGGGGGGGATCTACAATGAGCAGTTCTTC
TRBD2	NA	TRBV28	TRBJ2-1	CASSPFPGLAGGEDEQFF	TGTGCCAGCAGCCCATTCCCGGGACTAGCGGGAGGGGAGGATGAGCAGTTCTTC
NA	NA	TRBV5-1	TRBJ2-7	CASSDRTEPYEQYF	TGCGCCAGCAGCGACCGGACAGAGCCCTACGAGCAGTACTTC
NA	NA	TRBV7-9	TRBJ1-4	CASSLSGNEKLFF	TGTGCCAGCAGCTTATCAGGGAATGAAAAACTGTTTTTT
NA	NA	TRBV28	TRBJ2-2	CASSPYRELFF	TGTGCCAGCAGCCCTTACCGGGAGCTGTTTTTT
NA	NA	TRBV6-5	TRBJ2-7	CASSLGLATSYEQYF	TGTGCCAGCAGTCTCGGCCTAGCGACCTCCTACGAGCAGTACTTC
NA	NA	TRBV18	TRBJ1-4	CASSPGRRKGLTNEKLFF	TGTGCCAGCTCACCGGGACGACGAAAAGGGTTAACTAATGAAAAACTGTTTTTT
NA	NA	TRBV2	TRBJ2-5	CASSDGTSETQYF	TGTGCCAGCAGTGATGGGACCTCAGAGACCCAGTACTTC
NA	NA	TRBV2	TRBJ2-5	CASSEAGGTGKETQYF	TGTGCCAGCAGTGAAGCAGGGGGGACGGGGAAGGAGACCCAGTACTTC
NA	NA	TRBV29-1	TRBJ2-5	CSVELDLVETQYF	TGCAGCGTTGAATTAGATTTGGTGGAGACCCAGTACTTC
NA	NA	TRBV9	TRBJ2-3	CASSERGGIGADTQYF	TGTGCCAGCAGCGAGAGGGGCGGGATAGGTGCAGATACGCAGTATTTT
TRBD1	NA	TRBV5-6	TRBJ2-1	CASSYGTAYNEQFF	TGTGCCAGCAGCTATGGGACAGCCTACAATGAGCAGTTCTTC
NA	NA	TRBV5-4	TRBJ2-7	CASSPDSSYEQYF	TGTGCCAGCAGCCCGGATTCCTCTTACGAGCAGTACTTC